The 21 T cell receptor beta chains below all came from one sample that was sequenced in a study of cytomegalovirus exposure and HLA in healthy donors (dated by TCRdb to about 2017). Receptor amplification or capture employed the immunoSEQ multiplex PCR assay. For the multiplex PCR, a mixture combining 60 forward primers for TCR Vbeta segments and 13 reverse primers for TCR Jbeta segments was used. TCRdb provides this immuneACCESS table in a form limited to in-frame rearrangements. Some clones are lacking; in checked studies, under half of them reflect an unresolved V gene, and why the rest are absent is not known. This sample comprises some 130,000 clones, 65% to 80% of them detected only once. The leading ten clones occupy about 6.5% of the sample. The sample taken for sequencing was PBMCs. These receptors all stem from a man in his forties in good health and CMV-seropositive.

The V gene is TRBV7-2, the J gene TRBJ2-7; possibly TRBD1 for D (6 bases). The CDR3 covers 15 residues. V was cut by 5 bases and J by 5 bases, with 19 bases left in between. Germline V CDR1 and CDR2: SGHTA, FQGNSA. The CDR3 DNA reads TGTGCCAGCAGCCTACAGGGCCCCGGCGTGAACGAGCAGTACTTC. This sequence encodes CASSLQGPGVNEQYF.

The count of this clone is one. The V call is TRBV6-1, the J call TRBJ1-5; possible D gene TRBD1, 6 bases. V lost 1 base and J 4 bases, leaving 8 bases between the germline ends. This CDR3 is built from 14 residues. Germline V CDR1 and CDR2: MNHNS, SASEGT. The CDR3 nucleotides read TGTGCCAGCAGTGAAGGGCAGGGGAATCAGCCCCAGCATTTT. It codes for CASSEGQGNQPQHF.

V and J are TRBV5-1 and TRBJ2-1; 8 bases match TRBD2. CDR3 size: 16 residues. Germline CDR1 SGHRS, CDR2 YFSETQ. Trimming cost V 5 bases and J 0 bases; bases outside gene matches: 7. In nucleotides, the CDR3 is TGCGCCAGCAGTCGTAGGCTAGCGGGCTCCTACAATGAGCAGTTCTTC. Protein product: CASSRRLAGSYNEQFF. Full variable domain (remainder filled in from reference TRBV5-1 and TRBJ2-1): KAGVTQTPRYLIKTRGQQVTLSCSPISGHRSVSWYQQTPGQGLQFLFEYFSETQRNKGNFPGRFSGRQFSNSRSEMNVSTLELGDSALYLCASSRRLAGSYNEQFFGPGTRLTVL.

The chain employs TRBV19 and TRBJ2-1; maybe TRBD2 (6 bases). CDR1 is LNHDA, CDR2 SQIVND, per germline (reference sequence). The CDR3 consists of 14 residues. V shed 3 bases and J shed 4 bases, with 10 bases lying between them. The CDR3 DNA is TGTGCCAGTAGTATGTCCGGGAGTTACAATGAGCAGTTCTTC. It yields the protein CASSMSGSYNEQFF. Full variable domain (missing parts from reference TRBV19 and TRBJ2-1): DGGITQSPKYLFRKEGQNVTLSCEQNLNHDAMYWYRQDPGQGLRLIYYSQIVNDFQKGDIAEGYSVSREKKESFPLTVTSAQKNPTAFYLCASSMSGSYNEQFFGPGTRLTVL.

CDR3 nucleotide sequence: TGTGCCAGCTCACAGAACCGACAGGGGGATAATGAAAAACTGTTTTTT. Amino acid sequence: CASSQNRQGDNEKLFF. The chain uses TRBV18 and TRBJ1-4; TRBD1 agrees at 9 bases. V gave up 4 bases and J gave up 4 bases; unmatched junction bases: 7. CDR3 length: 16 residues. The germline V gene encodes CDR1 KGHSH and CDR2 LQKENI.

This clone was detected a few times. This chain links TRBV4-2 with TRBJ2-5; TRBD2 matches at 14 bases. From germline, CDR1 is LGHNA and CDR2 YNFKEQ. The CDR3 length is 17 residues. V lost 4 bases to trimming and J lost 3 bases; unmatched junction nucleotides: 7. The CDR3 spells CASSPEKGLAGEETQYF. CDR3 DNA sequence: TGTGCCAGCAGCCCAGAGAAGGGACTAGCGGGGGAAGAGACCCAGTACTTC.

This rearrangement joins TRBV2 to TRBJ1-2, with 9 bases lining up with TRBD1. The CDR3 is made up of 14 amino acids. Unmatched junction bases numbered 4, after V lost 6 bases and J lost 2 bases. The germline V gene has CDR1 SNHLY and CDR2 FYNNEI. Written as DNA, the CDR3 is TGTGCCAGCAGAGGGACAGGGCTCAACTATGGCTACACCTTC. This codes for CASRGTGLNYGYTF. Complete variable domain (other parts from reference TRBV2 and TRBJ1-2): EPEVTQTPSHQVTQMGQEVILRCVPISNHLYFYWYRQILGQKVEFLVSFYNNEISEKSEIFDDQFSVERPDGSNFTLKIRSTKLEDSAMYFCASRGTGLNYGYTFGSGTRLTVV.

This rearrangement joins TRBV28 to TRBJ2-3; the match to TRBD2 covers 16 bases. Germline assignment: CDR1 MDHEN and CDR2 SYDVKM. The CDR3 runs to 21 residues. With V trimmed by 1 base and J by 1 base, 11 bases remained unmatched. The chain's CDR3 is CASSLSMLGLAGGQGTDTQYF. DNA of the CDR3: TGTGCCAGCAGTTTATCTATGTTGGGACTAGCGGGAGGGCAAGGCACAGATACGCAGTATTTT.

This clone was seen a few times. The genes are TRBV6-5 and TRBJ2-7; the match to TRBD2 covers 16 bases. CDR3 length: 15 residues. The trim removed 9 bases at V and 5 bases at J, leaving 7 bases unmatched. Germline CDR1 is MNHEY and CDR2 is SVGAGI. CDR3 protein: CASGGLAGGKNEQYF. In DNA form, the CDR3 reads TGTGCCAGTGGGGGACTAGCGGGAGGGAAGAACGAGCAGTACTTC.

This clone has only a few counts. The genes are TRBV15 and TRBJ2-1, with 7 bases that match TRBD2. Germline V gene sequence: CDR1 LNHNV, CDR2 YYDKDF (reference sequence). The length of the CDR3 is 16 residues. V trimming: 0 bases; J trimming: 4 bases; junction bases outside the gene matches: 6. CDR3 in amino acids: CATSRERGNLYNEQFF. The CDR3 nucleotides are TGTGCCACCAGCAGAGAGCGGGGGAACCTGTACAATGAGCAGTTCTTC.

The chain joins TRBV7-6 to TRBJ2-7; 10 nucleotides line up with TRBD2. Germline loops: CDR1 SGHVS, CDR2 FNYEAQ. J gave up 3 bases and V 5 bases, and 7 bases lay outside the gene matches. This CDR3 has 15 residues. Here the CDR3 DNA reads TGTGCCAGCAGCCCGGGACTAGCGAAGAGCTACGAGCAGTACTTC. Protein: CASSPGLAKSYEQYF.

V and J are TRBV5-4 and TRBJ1-1; D remains unclear. The V end was cut by 0 bases, the J end by 6 bases, with 12 bases between. CDR3 length: 14 amino acids. Germline V CDR1 and CDR2: SGHNT, YYREEE (reference sequence). The chain's CDR3 is CASSLVRGGAEAFF. The CDR3 nucleotides are TGTGCCAGCAGCTTGGTTCGGGGAGGAGCTGAAGCTTTCTTT.

The V call is TRBV27, the J call TRBJ2-1; TRBD1 matches at 8 bases. The length of the CDR3 is 11 residues. The V and J ends lost 6 bases and 15 bases, in that order; junction bases with no gene match: 7. Germline lookup yields CDR1 MNHEY and CDR2 SMNVEV (reference sequence). This CDR3 is CASSFGDRWFF. CDR3 DNA sequence: TGTGCCAGCAGCTTCGGGGACAGGTGGTTCTTC.

The rearrangement uses TRBV5-4 and TRBJ2-3; weak D call: TRBD2 (7 bases). The V gene's germline CDR1 is SGHNT and CDR2 YYREEE (reference sequence). V gave up 0 bases and J gave up 4 bases, with 24 bases separating them. This CDR3 comprises 19 residues. The CDR3 DNA is TGTGCCAGCAGCTTGGCCGCTAGGGGGAGGGGAGCCACGGCAGATACGCAGTATTTT. Its translation: CASSLAARGRGATADTQYF.

This clone was observed a few times. V is TRBV13 and J is TRBJ2-1; 9 bases match TRBD2. Per the germline V gene, CDR1 is PRHDT and CDR2 is FYEKMQ (reference sequence). CDR3 length: 16 amino acids. V was pared by 4 bases and J by 3 bases, with 7 bases of the junction left unmatched. CDR3 loop: CASSSFSGRRYNEQFF. The CDR3, as DNA: TGTGCCAGCAGCTCCTTCAGCGGGAGGCGCTACAATGAGCAGTTCTTC.

The chain employs TRBV5-1 and TRBJ1-4; D unresolved. From germline, CDR1 is SGHRS and CDR2 YFSETQ. Trimming took off 0 bases at V and 0 bases at J, with 6 bases between the two ends. CDR3 length: 15 amino acids. The CDR3, as DNA: TGCGCCAGCAGCTTGGGACAACCAACTAATGAAAAACTGTTTTTT. Translation: CASSLGQPTNEKLFF.

The chain joins TRBV6-4 to TRBJ2-7, with 11 bases aligning to TRBD2. The length of the CDR3 is 17 residues. Germline lookup yields CDR1 MRHNA and CDR2 SNTAGT. V was clipped by 1 base and J by 6 bases; unmatched bases: 11. CDR3 sequence: CASSDFRVGTSGVEQYF. The CDR3 DNA follows: TGTGCCAGCAGTGACTTCAGGGTAGGGACTAGCGGAGTCGAGCAGTACTTC.

The gene calls are TRBV10-3 and TRBJ2-7; 12 bases align to TRBD2. V lost 6 bases to trimming and J lost 5 bases; unmatched junction nucleotides: 5. The CDR3 consists of 14 residues. Germline values: CDR1 ENHRY, CDR2 SYGVKD. CDR3 amino acids: CAIRTSGRFDEQYF. CDR3 sequence (DNA): TGTGCCATCAGGACTAGCGGGAGATTCGACGAGCAGTACTTC.

This clone was counted a single time. The chain has TRBV6-5 and TRBJ1-1, with 7 positions matching TRBD1. V trimming: 0 bases; J trimming: 0 bases; junction bases outside the gene matches: 4. The CDR3 sequence is 16 residues long. Germline V gives CDR1 MNHEY, CDR2 SVGAGI. CDR3 DNA sequence: TGTGCCAGCAGTTACTCGACAGGGAAGATGAACACTGAAGCTTTCTTT. This encodes CASSYSTGKMNTEAFF.

The chain is built from TRBV29-1 and TRBJ2-7; 12 bases map to TRBD2. This CDR3 has 17 amino acids. Germline trimming cut 0 bases from V and 0 bases from J; bases unmatched to any gene: 6. Germline V gives CDR1 SQVTM, CDR2 ANQGSEA. The CDR3 DNA follows: TGCAGCGTTGAAGAATGGGGACTAGCGGGCTACTCCTACGAGCAGTACTTC. Its translation is CSVEEWGLAGYSYEQYF.

This chain connects TRBV29-1 to TRBJ2-2; TRBD1 is a possible D gene (5 bases). The CDR3 runs to 13 residues. Germline-derived CDR1 and CDR2 are SQVTM and ANQGSEA. V lost 3 bases and J 6 bases, leaving 11 bases between the germline ends. The CDR3 DNA is TGCAGCGTTGACTCAGGGTGGGCCGGGGAGCTGTTTTTT. Translated: CSVDSGWAGELFF.